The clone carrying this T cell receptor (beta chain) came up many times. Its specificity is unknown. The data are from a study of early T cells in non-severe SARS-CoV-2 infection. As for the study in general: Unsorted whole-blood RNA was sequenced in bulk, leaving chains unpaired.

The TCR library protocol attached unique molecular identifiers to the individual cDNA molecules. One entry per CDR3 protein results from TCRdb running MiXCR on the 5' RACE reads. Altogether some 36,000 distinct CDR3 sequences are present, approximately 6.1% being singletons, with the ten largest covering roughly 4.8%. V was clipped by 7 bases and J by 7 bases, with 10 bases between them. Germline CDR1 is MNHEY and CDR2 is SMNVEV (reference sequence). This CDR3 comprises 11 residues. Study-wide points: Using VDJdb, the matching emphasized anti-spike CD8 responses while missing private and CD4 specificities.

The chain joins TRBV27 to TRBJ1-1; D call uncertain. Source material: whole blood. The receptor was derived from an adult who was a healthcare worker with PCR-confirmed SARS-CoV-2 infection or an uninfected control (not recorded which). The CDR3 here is CASTHKLEAFF. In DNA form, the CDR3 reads TGTGCCAGCACCCACAAACTTGAAGCTTTCTTT.